What follows are 9 T cell receptor beta chains derived from one specimen sequenced in a study of T cell changes during pregnancy in multiple sclerosis. TCRdb's copy holds only in-frame clones and misses some; the assay was immunoSEQ multiplex PCR. The sample has about 38,000 clones; more than 85% are singletons. The sample was CD8+ T cells from peripheral blood mononuclear cells, taken after pregnancy. Every receptor here comes from a female donor with multiple sclerosis, enrolled in a pregnancy study.

This clone occurred a few times. The rearrangement links TRBV6-5 to TRBJ1-1; 8 nucleotides match TRBD1. This CDR3 contains 15 residues. With 2 bases clipped from V and 1 base from J, the junction kept 3 bases outside the gene matches. The germline CDR1 and CDR2 sequences are MNHEY and SVGAGI. CDR3 in DNA: TGTGCCAGCAGTTACCAGGGGGCCTCGAACACTGAAGCTTTCTTT. This codes for CASSYQGASNTEAFF.

The chain combines TRBV19 with TRBJ2-5, with D possibly being TRBD2 (6 bases). The V and J ends lost 2 bases and 2 bases respectively, with 15 bases between them. The CDR3 is 16 residues long. Germline CDR1 is LNHDA and CDR2 is SQIVND (reference sequence). The CDR3 region is CASSINAGMGQETQYF. CDR3 DNA: TGTGCCAGTAGTATAAACGCGGGGATGGGGCAAGAGACCCAGTACTTC.

The V gene is TRBV27, the J gene TRBJ1-6; 7 bases map to TRBD1. CDR3 length: 16 amino acids. CDR1 MNHEY and CDR2 SMNVEV come from the germline V gene (reference sequence). V dropped 8 bases and J dropped 7; count of bases not matched to a gene: 14. The CDR3 coding sequence is TGTGCCAGCCGAGTTGGACAGGTCAAAATAAATTCACCCCTCCACTTT. This encodes CASRVGQVKINSPLHF.

CDR3 protein: CASSKLAGDYNEQFF. Here the CDR3 DNA reads TGTGCCAGCAGTAAACTAGCGGGGGATTACAATGAGCAGTTCTTC. The chain has TRBV6-5 and TRBJ2-1; 11 bases agree with TRBD2. With 5 bases clipped from V and 4 bases from J, the junction kept 4 bases outside the gene matches. The CDR3 runs to 15 residues. Germline CDR1 and CDR2: MNHEY and SVGAGI.

The rearrangement joins TRBV6-6 to TRBJ2-7; D not resolved. This CDR3 contains 13 residues. With 5 bases removed from V and 4 bases from J, the gap between germline ends came to 12 bases. From germline, CDR1 is MNHNY and CDR2 SVGAGI (reference sequence). CDR3 region: CASSPLDFYEQYF. The CDR3 DNA reads TGTGCCAGCAGTCCCCTCGACTTTTACGAGCAGTACTTC.

The genes are TRBV15 and TRBJ2-1; no clear D gene. V lost 4 bases and J 0 bases, leaving 13 bases between the germline ends. Germline V gives CDR1 LNHNV, CDR2 YYDKDF (reference sequence). The CDR3 is 16 residues long. CDR3 in DNA: TGTGCCACCAGCATTCCATTCCTGAGCTCCTACAATGAGCAGTTCTTC. It yields the protein CATSIPFLSSYNEQFF.

The rearrangement joins TRBV7-9 to TRBJ2-7; 10 positions match TRBD1. This CDR3 spans 14 amino acids. Germline trimming cut 3 bases from V and 4 bases from J; bases unmatched to any gene: 3. Per germline, CDR1 SEHNR and CDR2 FQNEAQ (reference sequence). CDR3 nucleotides: TGTGCCAGCAGCTTTGGGACAGGGGAATACGAGCAGTACTTC. Translating gives CASSFGTGEYEQYF.

This rearrangement joins TRBV9 to TRBJ2-1; 9 nucleotides match TRBD2. After removal of 0 bases from V and 2 bases from J, the junction contained 0 bases not matched to a gene. Germline-derived CDR1 and CDR2 are SGDLS and YYNGEE. The CDR3 extends over 15 amino acids. For the CDR3, the DNA is TGTGCCAGCAGCGTAGGCGGGGGGGCCTACAATGAGCAGTTCTTC. This sequence encodes CASSVGGGAYNEQFF.

The chain has TRBV27 and TRBJ2-5; D gene unclear. The CDR3 runs 11 residues. Germline CDR1 reads MNHEY; CDR2 reads SMNVEV (reference sequence). Trimming cost V 7 bases and J 5 bases, with 8 bases left between them. CDR3 residues: CASIFGETQYF. In DNA, the CDR3 is TGTGCCAGCATCTTCGGGGAGACCCAGTACTTC.